Below, 21 T cell receptor beta chains from the same sample are listed, as sequenced in a study of shared clonotypes between healthy human individuals. Repertoires were generated with immunoSEQ multiplex PCR, while TCRdb's copy carries only in-frame clones and drops some. The profile shows fewer than 850,000 clones, 90% of them singletons. Sequenced material: memory CD8+ T cells from PBMCs. Sample subset: CD45RO+ cells pooled with CCR7-negative TemRA cells. Receptor source: a man aged 18 to 35 in good health. Some clones in this sample may be carry-over from other donors' samples.

V gene TRBV7-3 combines with J gene TRBJ2-3; D is uncertain. The CDR3 is made up of 12 amino acids. Trimming shortened V by 4 bases and J by 6 bases, and 8 bases separated the two germline ends. Germline loops: CDR1 SGHTA, CDR2 FQGTGA. The CDR3 sequence: CASSSPPDTQYF. CDR3 sequence (DNA): TGTGCCAGCAGCTCACCACCGGATACGCAGTATTTT.

The chain has TRBV10-3 and TRBJ2-5; TRBD2 aligns across 12 bases. Germline V gene lookup returns CDR1 ENHRY and CDR2 SYGVKD. The CDR3 loop spans 17 amino acids. The ends lost 3 bases at V and 5 bases at J; junction bases unmatched: 10. CDR3 residues: CAISDKMASGRVETQYF. The CDR3 coding sequence is TGTGCCATCAGTGATAAGATGGCTAGCGGGAGGGTCGAGACCCAGTACTTC.

This clone was found once. The V gene is TRBV29-1, the J gene TRBJ2-1; possible D gene TRBD2, 5 bases. Germline lookup yields CDR1 SQVTM and CDR2 ANQGSEA. The CDR3 contains 13 residues. Trimming took off 8 bases at V and 10 bases at J, with 21 bases between the two ends. As DNA, the CDR3 is TGCAGCCATTGGACTCATGAAGGCAGAGAGCAGTTCTTC. Its protein product is CSHWTHEGREQFF.

This clone was found once. The chain joins TRBV6-6 to TRBJ2-1; TRBD1 matches 10 bases. Unmatched junction bases numbered 8, after V lost 7 bases and J lost 2 bases. The length of the CDR3 is 16 residues. CDR1 MNHNY and CDR2 SVGAGI come from the germline V gene (reference sequence). CDR3 DNA: TGTGCCAGCAACGAGGGAGACAGGGGGCCCTACAATGAGCAGTTCTTC. Its protein is CASNEGDRGPYNEQFF.

J is TRBJ2-3 and V is TRBV7-9, with D possibly matching TRBD1 (6 bases). The V gene's germline CDR1 is SEHNR and CDR2 FQNEAQ (reference sequence). Trimming cost V 5 bases and J 2 bases, with 11 bases left between them. The CDR3 runs to 14 residues. The CDR3 DNA follows: TGTGCCAGCAGCAGGACAGCTACCACAGATACGCAGTATTTT. This translates into CASSRTATTDTQYF. Together with reference TRBV7-9 and TRBJ2-3, the CDR3 gives the full variable domain: DTGVSQNPRHKITKRGQNVTFRCDPISEHNRLYWYRQTLGQGPEFLTYFQNEAQLEKSRLLSDRFSAERPKGSFSTLEIQRTEQGDSAMYLCASSRTATTDTQYFGPGTRLTVL.

The V and J genes are TRBV7-8 and TRBJ1-5, with D hard to call. In germline, CDR1 is SGHVS, CDR2 FQNEAQ. The CDR3 runs 16 residues. V lost 1 base, J lost 1 base, and 11 bases lay in between. The CDR3 DNA sequence: TGTGCCAGCAGCTTAGAAAAGGGAGGGAGCAATCAGCCCCAGCATTTT. Its protein is CASSLEKGGSNQPQHF.

The chain combines TRBV11-2 with TRBJ2-5; TRBD1 might be the D (6 bases). Trimming stripped 5 bases from V and 3 bases from J, with 10 bases between. The germline CDR1 and CDR2 sequences are SGHAT and FQNNGV. This CDR3 is 13 amino acids long. The CDR3 here is CASSKDSKETQYF. Here the CDR3 DNA reads TGTGCCAGCAGCAAGGACAGCAAAGAGACCCAGTACTTC.

As DNA, the CDR3 is TGTGCCAGCAGCCCCGGGGAGACCAGCACAGATACGCAGTATTTT. Encoded protein: CASSPGETSTDTQYF. The J gene is TRBJ2-3, the V gene TRBV9; the D gene is possibly TRBD2 (5 bases). Germline V gene sequence: CDR1 SGDLS, CDR2 YYNGEE. The CDR3 spans 15 residues. V was clipped by 4 bases and J by 0 bases, with 12 bases between them.

The rearrangement uses TRBV6-1 and TRBJ2-7, with TRBD1 as a possible D gene (6 bases). The germline CDR1 and CDR2 sequences are MNHNS and SASEGT. The CDR3 is 15 amino acids. V lost 5 bases to trimming and J lost 2 bases, with 16 bases between them. CDR3 sequence reads: CASSRRQGSPYEQYF. DNA of the CDR3: TGTGCCAGCAGTCGGCGGCAGGGGTCCCCCTACGAGCAGTACTTC.

As concerns this clone: Other DNA variants within this sample encode the same CDR3. The gene calls are TRBV19 and TRBJ2-7; 8 nucleotides match TRBD1. The CDR3 is made up of 12 amino acids. Germline CDR1 reads LNHDA; CDR2 reads SQIVND (reference sequence). J lost 3 bases, V lost 5 bases, and 0 bases had no gene match. CDR3 sequence: CASSDRGYEQYF. DNA for the CDR3: TGTGCCAGTAGTGACAGGGGCTACGAGCAGTACTTC.

The chain couples TRBV28 to TRBJ2-1, with 12 nucleotides matching TRBD2. The V and J ends lost 6 bases and 0 bases, in that order; junction bases with no gene match: 3. The germline V gene encodes CDR1 MDHEN and CDR2 SYDVKM. This CDR3 comprises 16 residues. The DNA for the CDR3 is TGTGCCAGCAGAATGACTAGCGGGAGCTCCTACAATGAGCAGTTCTTC. It codes for CASRMTSGSSYNEQFF.

CDR3 protein: CASSQGWAYEQYF. The CDR3, as DNA: TGTGCCAGCAGTCAGGGGTGGGCCTACGAGCAGTACTTC. This sequence joins TRBV6-6 and TRBJ2-5; a possible D gene is TRBD1 (6 bases). The end of the DNA fits TRBJ2-7 better, so the J call may be wrong. Germline V lookup: CDR1 MNHNY, CDR2 SVGAGI (reference sequence). CDR3 length equals 13 residues.

This clone has at least ten counts. The chain couples TRBV4-3 to TRBJ2-1; the match to TRBD2 covers 10 bases. V lost 0 bases and J lost 4; bases outside the gene matches: 3. The germline V gene encodes CDR1 LGHNA and CDR2 YSLEER. There are 16 residues in the CDR3. In DNA form, the CDR3 reads TGCGCCAGCAGCCAAGATGAGACTAGCGGGTACAATGAGCAGTTCTTC. The encoded protein is CASSQDETSGYNEQFF.

The chain has TRBV5-4 and TRBJ2-3, with D possibly being TRBD1 (5 bases). With 4 bases removed from V and 0 bases from J, the gap between germline ends came to 18 bases. Germline CDR1 reads SGHNT; CDR2 reads YYREEE (reference sequence). This CDR3 region has 17 residues. The CDR3 DNA is TGTGCCAGCAGCGAGGAGTGGGGCAGACACAGCACAGATACGCAGTATTTT. Translating it yields CASSEEWGRHSTDTQYF.

V is TRBV2 and J is TRBJ2-7, with D tentatively TRBD1 (5 bases). V was pared by 0 bases and J by 5 bases, with 20 bases between. The CDR3 is made up of 17 amino acids. Germline V gene lookup returns CDR1 SNHLY and CDR2 FYNNEI. CDR3 protein: CASSEALLGPRLNEQYF. The CDR3 DNA sequence: TGTGCCAGCAGTGAAGCGCTCCTGGGGCCGCGGCTTAACGAGCAGTACTTC.

The chain has TRBV6-5 and TRBJ2-1; no firm D call. CDR3 length: 15 residues. Germline V gives CDR1 MNHEY, CDR2 SVGAGI. Trimming took off 6 bases at V and 10 bases at J, with 22 bases between the two ends. CDR3 sequence reads: CASSLSGPWGGEQFF. The CDR3 nucleotides are TGTGCCAGCAGCCTTTCCGGACCGTGGGGTGGCGAGCAGTTCTTC.

CDR3 bases: TGTGCCAGCCACGACCGGGGGGGACCTTACGAGCAGTACTTC. This codes for CASHDRGGPYEQYF. J is TRBJ2-7 and V is TRBV7-2; 8 nucleotides agree with TRBD2. Germline trimming cut 8 bases from V and 4 bases from J; bases unmatched to any gene: 10. The CDR3 sequence is 14 residues long. Germline CDR1 SGHTA, CDR2 FQGNSA.

The chain combines TRBV28 with TRBJ1-1; the D is unclear. V was trimmed by 1 base and J by 1 base, leaving 10 bases between them. The CDR3 covers 15 residues. Germline CDR1 reads MDHEN; CDR2 reads SYDVKM. The DNA for the CDR3 is TGTGCCAGCAGTTTATTTGGTTCCAGGAACACTGAAGCTTTCTTT. Its protein product is CASSLFGSRNTEAFF.

In its sample, this clone was seen once. Other DNA sequences of this sample code for an identical CDR3. The V and J genes are TRBV27 and TRBJ2-1, with D perhaps TRBD2 (6 bases). Trimming stripped 6 bases from V and 1 base from J, with 16 bases between. CDR1 is MNHEY and CDR2 is SMNVEV in the germline V gene (reference sequence). This CDR3 contains 16 residues. CDR3 DNA sequence: TGTGCCAGCAGCCCCTCTGGAGGGGAGTCCTACAATGAGCAGTTCTTC. It specifies CASSPSGGESYNEQFF.

The chain has TRBV27 and TRBJ2-5; D might be TRBD1 or TRBD2, each matching 6 bases. The CDR3 runs 16 residues. V lost 6 bases and J 2 bases, leaving 19 bases between the germline ends. CDR1 is MNHEY and CDR2 is SMNVEV in the germline V gene (reference sequence). CDR3 DNA: TGTGCCAGCAGCAGATTCGGGGGCGGGCTGCAAGAGACCCAGTACTTC. Its translation: CASSRFGGGLQETQYF.

Only one count was recorded for this clone. J is TRBJ1-5 and V is TRBV28, with D possibly matching TRBD1 (5 bases). V dropped 4 bases and J dropped 7 bases, with 14 bases sitting between them. There are 14 residues in the CDR3. Germline CDR1 reads MDHEN; CDR2 reads SYDVKM. The CDR3 DNA reads TGTGCCAGCAGTTCCCGACAGCCTGGGCAGCCCCAGCATTTT. Amino acid sequence: CASSSRQPGQPQHF.